Sequencing of this T cell receptor (beta chain) was carried out in a study of blood T cell repertoires in COVID-19. Overall study: Samples came from the United States, Italy and Spain, spanning acute and convalescent COVID-19.

TCRdb's table, derived via immunoSEQ multiplex PCR, lists solely in-frame clones and lacks some. Of 200,000 to 250,000 clones listed, approximately 83% are singletons. The material sequenced was PBMCs or T cells enriched from blood (not recorded which). The TCR was taken from a woman in her sixties or seventies who had recovered from COVID-19.

The CDR3 loop is CASRKGVGGYTF. Here the CDR3 DNA reads TGTGCCAGCAGGAAGGGGGTTGGTGGCTACACCTTC. The gene calls are TRBV12-3 or TRBV12-4 and TRBJ1-2; perhaps TRBD1 as D (6 bases). The V end was cut by 6 bases, the J end by 7 bases, with 12 bases between. This CDR3 is built from 12 residues.